One sample yielded the 5 T cell receptor beta chains listed below, sequenced in a study of T cell changes during pregnancy in multiple sclerosis (dated by TCRdb to 2018 to 2020). The library was made by the immunoSEQ multiplex PCR assay. TCRdb carries this immuneACCESS record with in-frame sequences only. Its versions omit some clonotypes, under half of them owing to an unresolved V gene in the studies checked, with the rest unexplained. The sample table lists 90,000 or so clones, around 90% of them with a count of one. The top ten constitute 0.95% of the sample. The sample consisted of peripheral blood, taken before pregnancy. Every receptor here comes from a female donor with multiple sclerosis, enrolled in a pregnancy study.

The genes are TRBV29-1 and TRBJ1-6; possible D gene TRBD1, 5 bases. V gave up 7 bases and J gave up 5 bases, with 18 bases separating them. Germline V gives CDR1 SQVTM, CDR2 ANQGSEA. This CDR3 comprises 15 residues. The CDR3 is CSEHHQGKDNSPLHF. CDR3 nucleotides: TGCAGCGAGCATCACCAGGGAAAGGATAATTCACCCCTCCACTTT.

The chain employs TRBV19 and TRBJ1-4; the D is unclear. The germline V and J ends were trimmed by 5 bases and 5 bases, with 12 bases remaining between them. The CDR3 loop spans 14 amino acids. The germline V gene encodes CDR1 LNHDA and CDR2 SQIVND (reference sequence). CDR3: CASSLGLRNEKLFF. DNA for the CDR3: TGTGCCAGTAGTTTAGGACTGAGAAATGAAAAACTGTTTTTT. The whole variable domain, filled in from reference TRBV19 and TRBJ1-4, reads DGGITQSPKYLFRKEGQNVTLSCEQNLNHDAMYWYRQDPGQGLRLIYYSQIVNDFQKGDIAEGYSVSREKKESFPLTVTSAQKNPTAFYLCASSLGLRNEKLFFGSGTQLSVL.

V and J are TRBV6-6 and TRBJ2-7; 7 bases are shared with TRBD1. This CDR3 has 14 residues. CDR1 and CDR2 (germline): MNHNY, SVGAGI (reference sequence). After removal of 2 bases from V and 5 bases from J, the junction contained 6 bases not matched to a gene. CDR3 protein: CASSYSRQGNEQYF. The CDR3 nucleotides are TGTGCCAGCAGTTACAGTAGACAGGGCAACGAGCAGTACTTC.

The genes are TRBV6-1 and TRBJ1-2, with TRBD1 identical over 9 bases. Germline V gene lookup returns CDR1 MNHNS and CDR2 SASEGT. Trimming at V came to 6 bases and at J to 8 bases, leaving 10 bases not matched to a gene. The CDR3 is 14 residues long. CDR3 sequence (DNA): TGTGCCAGCAGCGGGGACAGGGTCCTTTCGGGCTACACCTTC. It translates to CASSGDRVLSGYTF.

This clone was recorded once. V gene TRBV9 combines with J gene TRBJ2-7, with D possibly TRBD1 on 5 matching bases. Germline assignment: CDR1 SGDLS and CDR2 YYNGEE. There are 14 residues in the CDR3. Trimming shortened V by 4 bases and J by 3 bases, and 14 bases separated the two germline ends. The CDR3: CASSPTDIFYEQYF. CDR3 sequence (DNA): TGTGCCAGCAGCCCGACGGACATTTTCTACGAGCAGTACTTC.